What follows is one T cell receptor beta chain and its context. This specimen belongs to a study of blood T cell repertoires in COVID-19. For the study at large: Sources were T cells, B-cell-depleted T cells, or PBMCs; the material itself was cDNA or gDNA.

Germline lookup yields CDR1 SGDLS and CDR2 YYNGEE. The length of the CDR3 is 18 residues. J gave up 4 bases and V 3 bases, and 14 bases lay outside the gene matches. Sequencing used immunoSEQ multiplex PCR; TCRdb keeps in-frame clones, though not all of them. Among around 120,000 clones, roughly 71% were seen once, and the ten largest hold approximately 6.3%. The chain joins TRBV9 to TRBJ2-1; 9 bases are a match to TRBD2. Specimen: peripheral blood. The TCR was taken from a man older than 75 with acute or convalescent COVID-19. This CDR3 is CASSATDLAGARYNEQFF. The CDR3, as DNA: TGTGCCAGCAGCGCAACTGACTTAGCGGGAGCGAGGTACAATGAGCAGTTCTTC.